What follows describes a single T cell receptor (beta chain). Its specificity is not known. The data were obtained in a study of cytomegalovirus exposure and HLA in healthy donors. The V end was cut by 10 bases, the J end by 0 bases, with 10 bases between. Germline lookup yields CDR1 MNHNS and CDR2 SASEGT. The CDR3 totals 13 residues. Profiling relied on immunoSEQ multiplex PCR, and the TCRdb table lists in-frame clones only, not all of them. The table includes 65,000 to 70,000 clones, about 91% detected once. Overall study findings and caveats: Researchers catalogued approximately 170 TCR beta chains as cytomegalovirus-associated.

The donors were part of the validation cohort, which consisted of about 120 subjects and was separate from the first cohort of hundreds of subjects. Specimen: PBMCs. The source is a man aged 18 to 35 in good health and CMV-seronegative. The rearrangement links TRBV6-1 to TRBJ1-3; D is unclear. CDR3 amino acids: CATYSSSGNTIYF. The CDR3 DNA sequence: TGTGCCACCTACAGCAGCTCTGGAAACACCATATATTTT.